These 23 T cell receptor beta chains were all obtained from the same sample, sequenced in a study of shared clonotypes between healthy human individuals (dated by TCRdb to 2018 to 2020). The library was generated by the immunoSEQ multiplex PCR assay. The immuneACCESS repertoire file appears here via TCRdb, limited to in-frame rearrangements. These files lack a portion of the clones; in checked studies, under half of the deficit traces to unresolved V genes, and the cause of the others is not known. This sample lists about 560,000 clones; around three quarters were detected once. The ten largest clones take up about 11% of the sample. The sample was PBMCs. The receptors come from a woman in her forties in good health. Some clones in this sample may be carry-over from other donors' samples.

This clone is a singleton in its sample. This chain joins TRBV5-5 and TRBJ2-7, with 11 positions matching TRBD1. This CDR3 has 15 amino acids. V trimming: 4 bases; J trimming: 3 bases; junction bases outside the gene matches: 6. Germline V lookup: CDR1 SGHKS, CDR2 YYEKEE (reference sequence). The chain's CDR3 is CASSPTGTGGYEQYF. The DNA of the CDR3 is TGTGCCAGCAGCCCCACCGGGACAGGGGGCTACGAGCAGTACTTC.

This clone occurred a few times. V is TRBV19 and J is TRBJ1-1; 9 bases line up with TRBD1. V was clipped by 6 bases and J by 7 bases; unmatched bases: 6. The length of the CDR3 is 13 residues. Per the germline V gene, CDR1 is LNHDA and CDR2 is SQIVND (reference sequence). The DNA for the CDR3 is TGTGCCAGTAGAGACAGGGGGAAATTTGAAGCTTTCTTT. It codes for CASRDRGKFEAFF. Using reference TRBV19 and TRBJ1-1 for the parts outside the CDR3, the full variable domain is DGGITQSPKYLFRKEGQNVTLSCEQNLNHDAMYWYRQDPGQGLRLIYYSQIVNDFQKGDIAEGYSVSREKKESFPLTVTSAQKNPTAFYLCASRDRGKFEAFFGQGTRLTVV.

A single count supports this clone. The chain couples TRBV15 to TRBJ2-7; D might be TRBD2 (6 bases). CDR1 and CDR2 (germline): LNHNV, YYDKDF (reference sequence). This CDR3 contains 13 residues. V was shortened by 1 base and J by 4 bases, with 8 bases between the two germline ends. CDR3 sequence: CATSRGGDYEQYF. CDR3 DNA: TGTGCCACCAGCAGAGGGGGGGATTACGAGCAGTACTTC.

Of note for this clone: Given a far larger clone just one base away, this is likely a sequencing read error. Other DNA sequences from this sample encode an identical CDR3 as well. The chain is built from TRBV4-3 and TRBJ2-6; D possibly corresponds to TRBD2 (6 bases). Germline CDR1 LGHNA, CDR2 YSLEER. The CDR3 has 17 residues. Trimming removed 3 bases from V and 1 base from J, with 13 bases in between. The CDR3 spells CASSQDPGTSGANVLTF. In nucleotides, the CDR3 is TGCGCCAGCAGCCAGGATCCAGGGACTTCTGGGGCCAACGTCCTGACTTTC.

This clone has only a few counts. This chain connects TRBV15 to TRBJ2-2; TRBD1 agrees at 8 bases. The CDR3 consists of 16 residues. Trimming took 5 bases from V and 0 from J; bases not matched to a gene: 5. Germline V lookup: CDR1 LNHNV, CDR2 YYDKDF (reference sequence). For the CDR3, the DNA is TGTGCCACCAGCCTCCGGACAGGGTCGAACACCGGGGAGCTGTTTTTT. As protein: CATSLRTGSNTGELFF.

J is TRBJ1-5 and V is TRBV5-6; no clear D gene. V shed 0 bases and J shed 1 base, with 8 bases lying between them. Looked up from germline, CDR1 is SGHDT and CDR2 is YYEEEE. This CDR3 has 15 residues. CDR3 region: CASSLGFGSNQPQHF. The CDR3, as DNA: TGTGCCAGCAGCTTGGGTTTTGGGAGCAATCAGCCCCAGCATTTT.

The J gene is TRBJ2-5, the V gene TRBV7-9; TRBD2 matches at 9 bases. This CDR3 region has 15 residues. The germline CDR1 and CDR2 sequences are SEHNR and FQNEAQ (reference sequence). Trimming at V came to 3 bases and at J to 2 bases, leaving 4 bases not matched to a gene. This CDR3 reads CASSLTSGAQETQYF. In DNA form, the CDR3 reads TGTGCCAGCAGCTTGACTAGCGGAGCGCAAGAGACCCAGTACTTC.

The chain recombines TRBV9 with TRBJ2-1; a possible D gene is TRBD2 (6 bases). Deletions cut 0 bases from V and 2 bases from J, with 9 bases between. Germline V gene lookup returns CDR1 SGDLS and CDR2 YYNGEE. This CDR3 is 15 amino acids long. CDR3 amino acids: CASSVDAGTYNEQFF. CDR3 in DNA: TGTGCCAGCAGCGTAGACGCGGGAACCTACAATGAGCAGTTCTTC.

This clone was seen once. The genes are TRBV27 and TRBJ1-5, with TRBD1 as a possible D gene (5 bases). This CDR3 has 15 amino acids. Trimming left V 6 bases short and J 2 bases short, with 14 bases between. Germline loops: CDR1 MNHEY, CDR2 SMNVEV (reference sequence). As DNA, the CDR3 is TGTGCCAGCAGCCCGCTGACAGCTGGCAATCAGCCCCAGCATTTT. This gives the protein CASSPLTAGNQPQHF.

CDR3 in DNA: TGTGCCAGTACAAAGGACTTACAAGAGACCCAGTACTTC. Translating it yields CASTKDLQETQYF. This chain links TRBV2 with TRBJ2-5, with a weak D call TRBD2 (5 bases). V was trimmed by 9 bases and J by 2 bases, leaving 13 bases between them. The CDR3 runs to 13 residues. Germline CDR1 is SNHLY and CDR2 is FYNNEI.

J is TRBJ2-5 and V is TRBV5-1; 9 bases agree with TRBD1. The J call is uncertain, as TRBJ2-7 better fits the DNA end. The CDR3 consists of 16 residues. Germline V gene sequence: CDR1 SGHRS, CDR2 YFSETQ. CDR3 loop: CASSIAGQGISYEQYF. The CDR3 DNA is TGCGCCAGCAGCATAGCAGGACAGGGGATCTCCTACGAGCAGTACTTC.

V gene TRBV5-6 combines with J gene TRBJ2-6; D possibly corresponds to TRBD1 (5 bases). Per germline, CDR1 SGHDT and CDR2 YYEEEE. With 6 bases removed from V and 0 bases from J, the gap between germline ends came to 10 bases. The CDR3 spans 15 residues. This CDR3 is CASTQVSSGANVLTF. The DNA of the CDR3 is TGTGCCAGCACACAGGTCTCCTCTGGGGCCAACGTCCTGACTTTC.

For the CDR3, the DNA is TGTGCCACAGACCCCTATGGCTACACCTTC. Protein product: CATDPYGYTF. The chain uses TRBV7-9 and TRBJ1-2; D is uncertain. The CDR3 sequence is 10 residues long. CDR1 and CDR2 from the germline V gene are SEHNR and FQNEAQ (reference sequence). Trimming took off 10 bases at V and 4 bases at J, with 7 bases between the two ends.

This rearrangement joins TRBV12-2 to TRBJ1-3; the table's D call, TRBD1, was not checked against the DNA. TRBV12-2 is annotated as a pseudogene. The CDR3 runs 20 residues. CDR3 nucleotides: TGTGCAAGTCGCTTAGGTCAGAGACAGGGGGACCTTAACTCTGGAAACACCATATATTTT. It translates to CASRLGQRQGDLNSGNTIYF.

A remark on this clone: A far larger clone is off by one base, so a read error is likely. The sample carries other DNA sequences with the same CDR3. This chain joins TRBV2 and TRBJ1-4, with D unclear. The CDR3 has 13 amino acids. Germline lookup yields CDR1 SNHLY and CDR2 FYNNEI. DNA of the CDR3: TGTGCCAGCTTAGAGGGATGGAATGAAAAACTGTTCTTT. As protein: CASLEGWNEKLFF.

This sequence joins TRBV7-3 and TRBJ2-2; D tentatively fits TRBD1 or TRBD2 (6 bases each). The V end was cut by 5 bases, the J end by 7 bases, with 17 bases between. CDR3 size: 15 residues. Per the germline V gene, CDR1 is SGHTA and CDR2 is FQGTGA. CDR3 residues: CASSPVQQGGGELFF. The CDR3 DNA reads as TGTGCCAGCAGCCCGGTCCAACAGGGAGGCGGGGAGCTGTTTTTT.

V is TRBV11-2 and J is TRBJ2-7; 10 nucleotides line up with TRBD1. Trimming at V came to 4 bases and at J to 3 bases, leaving 9 bases not matched to a gene. The germline V gene has CDR1 SGHAT and CDR2 FQNNGV. The CDR3 has 16 residues. CDR3 sequence: CASSWTGTGDGYEQYF. In DNA form, the CDR3 reads TGTGCCAGCAGCTGGACCGGGACAGGGGACGGCTACGAGCAGTACTTC.

The CDR3 nucleotides read TGTGCCAGCAGCGCGGTGGCAACTAATGAAAAACTGTTTTTT. Its translation is CASSAVATNEKLFF. The chain carries TRBV9 and TRBJ1-4; D unclear. CDR1 is SGDLS and CDR2 is YYNGEE in the germline V gene. The V gene lost 3 bases and the J gene lost 0 bases, with 6 bases spanning the gap. The CDR3 length is 14 residues.

About this clone itself: One end of the junction is discordant with germline, which a read error may explain. This chain joins TRBV4-2 and TRBJ1-2; a possible D gene is TRBD1 (5 bases). CDR1 LGHNA and CDR2 YNFKEQ come from the germline V gene. The CDR3 runs to 15 residues. CDR3 amino acids: CASNPSGAESYGYTF. The CDR3 DNA sequence: TGTGCCAGCAACCCATCCGGGGCCGAGTCCTATGGCTATACCTTC.

J is TRBJ1-2 and V is TRBV7-2; TRBD1 is a possible D gene (6 bases). The V end lost 1 base, the J end lost 3 bases, and 15 bases lay between the germline ends. CDR3 length equals 16 residues. The germline V gene has CDR1 SGHTA and CDR2 FQGNSA. In DNA form, the CDR3 reads TGTGCCAGCAGCTTAGTTTCGGGGGCGCACGACTATGGCTACACCTTC. Encoded protein: CASSLVSGAHDYGYTF.

The chain employs TRBV19 and TRBJ2-2; the D gene is possibly TRBD2 (6 bases). The V gene lost 3 bases and the J gene lost 4 bases, with 15 bases spanning the gap. This CDR3 contains 16 residues. Germline values: CDR1 LNHDA, CDR2 SQIVND (reference sequence). The DNA for the CDR3 is TGTGCCAGTAGTATGGAAGGCCAGGGAGGCACCGGGGAGCTGTTTTTT. Protein product: CASSMEGQGGTGELFF.

In the case of this clone: A far larger clone is off by one base, so a read error is likely. This CDR3 is also generated by other DNA sequences in the sample. The chain recombines TRBV6-6 with TRBJ2-2, with TRBD2 matching 7 bases. There are 16 residues in the CDR3. The germline CDR1 and CDR2 sequences are MNHNY and SVGAGI (reference sequence). CDR3 coding DNA: TGTGCCAGTAGTTATAGGACTAGAATGAACACCGGGGAGCTGTTTTTT. Amino acid sequence: CASSYRTRMNTGELFF.

Only one count was recorded for this clone. V and J are TRBV27 and TRBJ2-5, with TRBD2 matching 8 bases. The J call may be mistaken, given a closer DNA end match to TRBJ2-7. The CDR3 has 13 residues. Germline values: CDR1 MNHEY, CDR2 SMNVEV (reference sequence). CDR3 nucleotide sequence: TGTGCCAGCACCCAAGCGGGAGTCTACGAGCAGTACTTC. Translated, it gives CASTQAGVYEQYF.